This T cell receptor beta chain comes out of a study of response to subunit inactivated influenza vaccine. The CDR3 contains 13 residues. The germline V gene encodes CDR1 SQVTM and CDR2 ANQGSEA. Trimming removed 7 bases from V and 2 bases from J; junction bases left unmatched: 7. Findings and limits, study-wide: Researchers suggested that each seasonal influenza vaccination recruits few new T cells.

Each CDR3 protein is one row after TCRdb ran MiXCR on the RT-PCR reads. The profile covers about 240,000 distinct CDR3 sequences, with 10% to 15% appearing a single time and about 7.8% taken by the ten largest. The table lists this clonotype with many counts. Its antigen remains unknown. This TCR was recovered from a man in his fifties who received an inactivated influenza vaccine. The sequenced sample was non-naive T cells sorted from PBMCs, obtained around two weeks before vaccination. V and J are TRBV29-1 and TRBJ2-7, with 8 nucleotides matching TRBD1. The CDR3 DNA reads TGCAGCGCCTCTGGACAGGGAACCTACGAGCAGTACTTC. Its protein product is CSASGQGTYEQYF.